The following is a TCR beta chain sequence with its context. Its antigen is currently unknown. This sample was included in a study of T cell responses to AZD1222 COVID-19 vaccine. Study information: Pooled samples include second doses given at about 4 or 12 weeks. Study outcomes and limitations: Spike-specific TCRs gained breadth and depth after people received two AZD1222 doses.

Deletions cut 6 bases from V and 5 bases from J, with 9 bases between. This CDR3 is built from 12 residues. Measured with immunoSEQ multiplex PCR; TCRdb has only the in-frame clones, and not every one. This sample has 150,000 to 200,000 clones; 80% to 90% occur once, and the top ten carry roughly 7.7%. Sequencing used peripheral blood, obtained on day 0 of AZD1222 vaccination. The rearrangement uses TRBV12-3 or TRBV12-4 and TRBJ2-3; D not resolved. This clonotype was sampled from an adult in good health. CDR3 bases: TGTGCCAGCAGAAGTTCGGGAGATACGCAGTATTTT. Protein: CASRSSGDTQYF.